The rows below give T cell receptor beta chains drawn from one sample of a study of blood T cell repertoires in COVID-19. Measured with immunoSEQ multiplex PCR; TCRdb has only the in-frame clones, and not every one. The table has over 150,000 clones, roughly 80% seen once. Specimen: peripheral blood. Receptors were obtained from a man between 65 and 85 years old with acute or convalescent COVID-19. Both conserved end residues are part of each CDR3. D genes are given only for firm matches. Clone size, where shown, is once, few, many, or a class for clones that have expanded.

size	V	D	J	DNA	CDR3
.	TRBV4-1	.	TRBJ2-7	TGCGCCAGCAGCCAAGATCTTCCGGGTCTAAGCTCCTACGAGCAGTACTTC	CASSQDLPGLSSYEQYF
.	TRBV10-3	.	TRBJ1-2	TGTGCCATCAGTGGCGTAGGGGAAGGGGCGCGTGGCTACACCTTC	CAISGVGEGARGYTF
.	TRBV6-5	TRBD2	TRBJ2-7	TGTGCCAGCAGTTACTCGTCGACTAGCGGGGGCTACGAGCAGTACTTC	CASSYSSTSGGYEQYF
few	TRBV7-9	.	TRBJ2-2	TGTGCCAGCAGCTTAATCCCCGACACCGGGGAGCTGTTTTTT	CASSLIPDTGELFF
.	TRBV19	.	TRBJ2-3	TGTGCCAGTAGAACAACGGACGGACACCCTAGCACAGATACGCAGTATTTT	CASRTTDGHPSTDTQYF
.	TRBV14	.	TRBJ1-1	TGTGCCAGCAGCCAAGTTGCAGGGCGTACTGAAGCTTTCTTT	CASSQVAGRTEAFF
.	TRBV7-9	.	TRBJ1-2	TGTGCCAGCAGCCAGCCCAGAGGAGGCTACACCTTC	CASSQPRGGYTF
few	TRBV6-1	.	TRBJ1-5	TGTGCCAGCAGTGAAGTGGGGGGTTCCCATCAGCCCCAGCATTTT	CASSEVGGSHQPQHF
.	TRBV28	.	TRBJ2-7	TGTGCCAGCAACGCGGATTACTACGAGCAGTACTTC	CASNADYYEQYF
.	TRBV4-2	.	TRBJ2-7	TGTGCCAGCAGCCAAGATCGCCTAGCAAGTGAGCAGTACTTC	CASSQDRLASEQYF
.	TRBV18	.	TRBJ1-1	TGTGCCAGCTCGACTACAGCGAACACTGAAGCTTTCTTT	CASSTTANTEAFF
.	TRBV7-2	TRBD2	TRBJ2-1	TGTGCCAGCAGCTTAGTCTCACTAGCGGGAGGGAGCTCCTACAATGAGCAGTTCTTC	CASSLVSLAGGSSYNEQFF
.	TRBV11-3	TRBD2	TRBJ2-7	TGTGCCAGCAGCTTAACGTTAGCCGGACTAGCGGGAGGGCAGTACTTC	CASSLTLAGLAGGQYF
many	TRBV3-1/TRBV3-2	.	TRBJ1-4	TGTGCCAGCAGCGAGTACAGGAATACTAATGAAAAACTGTTTTTT	CASSEYRNTNEKLFF
.	TRBV5-4	TRBD1	TRBJ2-7	TGTGCCACCCAGGGGGCCTCCTACGAGCAGTACTTC	CATQGASYEQYF
.	TRBV10-1	.	TRBJ2-3	TGCGCCAGCAGTGAGTCCACTAGCCCCACAGATACGCAGTATTTT	CASSESTSPTDTQYF
.	TRBV6-1	.	TRBJ2-6	TGTGCCAGCAGTGTCAGGTCGGGGGAAACTGGGGCCAACGTCCTGACTTTC	CASSVRSGETGANVLTF
.	TRBV27	TRBD1	TRBJ1-4	TGTGCCAGCAAATTATCCGGGACAGTATATGAAAAACTGTTTTTT	CASKLSGTVYEKLFF
.	TRBV19	.	TRBJ1-5	TGTGCCAGTCAAGGCGGAGGCAATCAGCCCCAGCATTTT	CASQGGGNQPQHF
.	TRBV7-9	TRBD1	TRBJ1-1	TGTGCCAGCAGCGGAACACCGGGACAGGGGGCGCGTACTGAAGCTTTCTTT	CASSGTPGQGARTEAFF
.	TRBV6-5	.	TRBJ2-3	TGTGCCAGCGGTCCAGAGGGGGTGAGCGCAGATACGCAGTATTTT	CASGPEGVSADTQYF
many	TRBV24-1	.	TRBJ2-1	TGTGCCACCAGTGACTCTATTACAGGGTTCAATGAGCAGTTCTTC	CATSDSITGFNEQFF
.	TRBV6-6	TRBD1	TRBJ1-1	TGTGCCAGCAGTTACTTAACAGGGGTCGCTGAAGCTTTCTTT	CASSYLTGVAEAFF
.	TRBV2	.	TRBJ1-1	TGTGCCAGCAGCCTCCAGGTGAACACTGAAGCTTTCTTT	CASSLQVNTEAFF
.	TRBV11-1	TRBD1	TRBJ2-3	TGTGCCAGCAGCCGTGACAGGGAGACAGATACGCAGTATTTT	CASSRDRETDTQYF
few	TRBV10-2	.	TRBJ1-4	TGCGCCAGCAGTGAGTCGACCAGGGTGGCTAATGAAAAACTGTTTTTT	CASSESTRVANEKLFF
few	TRBV29-1	TRBD2	TRBJ2-7	TGCAGCGTTGGGGTTGCGGGGGGCTACGAGCAGTACTTC	CSVGVAGGYEQYF
.	TRBV10-1	TRBD2	TRBJ2-1	TGCGCCAGCAGTGACCGACTAGCGGGGGGGAATGAGCAGTTCTTC	CASSDRLAGGNEQFF
.	TRBV19	TRBD2	TRBJ2-1	TGTGCCAGTAGTATTGGACTAGCGGGGGAACGGCAGTTCTTC	CASSIGLAGERQFF
few	TRBV6-4	.	TRBJ2-2	TGTGCCAGCGGGGGGGCCGACACCGGGGAGCTGTTTTTT	CASGGADTGELFF
.	TRBV29-1	TRBD1	TRBJ1-2	TGCAGCGTTGAGAGGACAGGGAACTATGGCTACACCTTC	CSVERTGNYGYTF
.	TRBV10-2	.	TRBJ2-6	TGCGCCAGCAGGCGCTCTGGGGCCAACGTCCTGACTTTC	CASRRSGANVLTF
.	TRBV19	TRBD1	TRBJ2-3	TGTGCCAGTAGGGACAGGACACCTAGCACAGATACGCAGTATTTT	CASRDRTPSTDTQYF
.	TRBV19	.	TRBJ1-4	TGTGCCAGTAGTAGGCAGGCGTCTAATGAAAAACTGTTTTTT	CASSRQASNEKLFF
.	TRBV19	.	TRBJ2-1	TGTGCCACCAAATGGGCTAGGGAGTACAATGAGCAGTTCTTC	CATKWAREYNEQFF
.	TRBV6-5	.	TRBJ1-5	TGTGCCAGCAGCCCATCACAGGCTACCAATCAGCCCCAGCATTTT	CASSPSQATNQPQHF
.	TRBV28	.	TRBJ1-4	TGTGCCAGCAGTTTAGGCGGCACCCAGAATGAAAAACTGTTTTTT	CASSLGGTQNEKLFF
once	TRBV19	.	TRBJ1-2	TGTGCCAGTAGTATCTCTGTTGTTCCTAACTATGGCTACACCTTC	CASSISVVPNYGYTF
.	TRBV5-1	.	TRBJ2-2	TGCGCCAGCAGCTTCGTGGCCATAAACACCGGGGAGCTGTTTTTT	CASSFVAINTGELFF
.	TRBV7-9	.	TRBJ1-3	TGTGCCAGCAGCTTAAGTTCCGGTAGCTCTGGAAACACCATATATTTT	CASSLSSGSSGNTIYF
.	TRBV7-7	TRBD2	TRBJ2-2	TGTGCTAGCAGCATCGATAGCGGGAGGATGAACACCGGGGAGCTGTTTTTT	CASSIDSGRMNTGELFF
once	TRBV9	TRBD1	TRBJ1-1	TGTGCCAGCAGCGTAGGAGCCCACGGGACAGGGGTGACTGAAGCTTTCTTT	CASSVGAHGTGVTEAFF
.	TRBV12-3/TRBV12-4	.	TRBJ1-2	TGTGCCAGCAGTTTAGCGCAGGGTTGGGGCTACACCTTC	CASSLAQGWGYTF
.	TRBV2	TRBD1	TRBJ1-1	TGTGCCAGCAGTCGAATGACAGGGGGTGGTGCTGAAGCTTTCTTT	CASSRMTGGGAEAFF
few	TRBV23-1	TRBD1	TRBJ2-2	TGCGCCAGCAGTCAAGGGGACAGGGCCCCCTCTGGGACCGGGGAGCTGTTTTTT	CASSQGDRAPSGTGELFF
.	TRBV5-1	.	TRBJ2-7	TGCGCCAGCAGCGCGCTCAGGTATTCGGTGGGCGAGCAGTACTTC	CASSALRYSVGEQYF
.	TRBV7-2	.	TRBJ2-3	TGTGCCAGCAGCTTAGCTGGAGCTAGCACAGATATGCAGTATTTT	CASSLAGASTDMQYF
.	TRBV2	.	TRBJ2-5	TGTGCCAGCAGGGGACTCGAGGGGGAGACCCAGTACTTC	CASRGLEGETQYF
.	TRBV12-5	.	TRBJ2-5	TGTGCTAGTGGTTTGGCATTAGGGGGGGGGCTAAAGGAGACCCAGTACTTC	CASGLALGGGLKETQYF